Below, 2 T cell receptor beta chains from the same sample are listed, as sequenced in a study of T cells in Graves' hyperthyroidism and ophthalmopathy. RNA transcripts were the template for amplifying TCR beta CDR3 regions. HTBI primers drove first-round RT-PCR of the TCR CDR3. One entry per CDR3 protein results from TCRdb running MiXCR on the multiplex PCR reads. The data show 45,000 or so distinct CDR3 sequences, around half seen once. Sequenced: peripheral blood or thyroid tissue (not recorded which). These receptors came from a woman aged 50 to 60 with Graves' hyperthyroidism.

The chain has TRBV20-1 and TRBJ1-2; D is ambiguous. The CDR3 length is 14 residues. Germline CDR1 and CDR2: DFQATT and SNEGSKA (reference sequence). V lost 6 bases and J lost 6, with 20 bases in between. CDR3 residues: CSASSLALVNGYTF. CDR3 coding DNA: TGCAGTGCCAGCAGCTTAGCTCTTGTTAATGGCTACACCTTC.

The chain combines TRBV10-3 with TRBJ1-5; 9 nucleotides line up with TRBD1. The germline gives CDR1 ENHRY, CDR2 SYGVKD. The CDR3 runs to 15 residues. The ends lost 7 bases at V and 1 base at J; junction bases unmatched: 5. CDR3 protein: CAITSGTGSNQPQHF. As DNA, the CDR3 is TGTGCCATCACCTCCGGGACAGGGAGCAATCAGCCCCAGCATTTT.